This TCR beta chain is from a study of shared clonotypes between healthy human individuals. It was across several immunoSEQ plates that each subset's genomic DNA was evenly split. The table came from immunoSEQ multiplex PCR; TCRdb's copy has only in-frame clones and leaves some out. The sample consists of nearly 1,000,000 clones, 76% of them appearing once. Worth noting for this clone: The antigen remains undetermined.

CD4+ cell separation produced CD45RA+ naive and CD45RA-negative memory subsets. CDR3 length: 14 amino acids. Germline-derived CDR1 and CDR2 are LGHNA and YSLEER. V was trimmed by 1 base and J by 6 bases, leaving 13 bases between them. Broader study findings: In several donors, around 4.5% of naive CD4 clonotypes appeared in common.

The sequencing input was memory CD4+ T cells sorted from blood. Regarding subset: CD45RA-negative fraction. This TCR was recovered from a man aged 18 to 30 in good health. The chain recombines TRBV4-3 with TRBJ2-7; D uncertain. The CDR3 region has the DNA TGCGCCAGCAGCCAAGGGCGCGGTTCCGCCGAGCAGTACTTC. Encoded protein: CASSQGRGSAEQYF.